What follows are 22 T cell receptor beta chains derived from one specimen sequenced in a study of T cell repertoires in cytomegalovirus infection. A single record per CDR3 protein comes from TCRdb applying MiXCR to the reads. The repertoire holds hundreds of thousands of distinct CDR3 sequences, with roughly 23% as singletons. The specimen sequenced was CD8+ T cells from PBMCs. Every receptor here comes from a human donor in good health (CMV status not recorded). Some clones in this sample may be carry-over from other donors' samples.

V is TRBV7-2 and J is TRBJ2-1, with D maybe TRBD2 (7 bases). V lost 1 base, J lost 7 bases, and 14 bases lay in between. CDR1 is SGHTA and CDR2 is FQGNSA in the germline V gene. The CDR3 length is 15 residues. The CDR3 bases are TGTGCCAGCAGCTTAGGGGGGGGCGGCGAAAATGAGCAGTTCTTC. Amino acids: CASSLGGGGENEQFF.

This clonotype turned up a few times. The chain links TRBV12-3 or TRBV12-4 to TRBJ2-1, with D hard to call. V shed 4 bases and J shed 2 bases, with 12 bases lying between them. This CDR3 spans 15 amino acids. The CDR3 sequence: CASSSLVPPYNEQFF. The CDR3 bases are TGTGCCAGCAGTTCTCTCGTTCCGCCCTACAATGAGCAGTTCTTC.

This clonotype has only a few counts. The chain couples TRBV4-2 to TRBJ1-5; no reliable D call. The CDR3 has 15 amino acids. V gave up 0 bases and J gave up 4 bases, with 10 bases separating them. CDR1 is LGHNA and CDR2 is YNFKEQ in the germline V gene. The CDR3: CASSQDLGMNQPQHF. For the CDR3, the DNA is TGTGCCAGCAGCCAAGATCTAGGGATGAATCAGCCCCAGCATTTT.

The DNA of the CDR3 is TGTGCCAGCAAATTTTGGCGGGACAGCACTATGGGGGATTCGAACACTGAAGCTTTCTTT. Its translation is CASKFWRDSTMGDSNTEAFF. The V and J genes are TRBV2 and TRBJ1-1; 7 positions match TRBD1. Germline V lookup: CDR1 SNHLY, CDR2 FYNNEI. The CDR3 has 20 amino acids. The trim removed 7 bases at V and 1 base at J, leaving 24 bases unmatched.

The CDR3 DNA reads TGTGCCAGCAGTTACCCTGCCACAGTACCCAAGTCCTACGAGCAGTACTTC. Residues: CASSYPATVPKSYEQYF. The gene calls are TRBV6-8 and TRBJ2-7; unclear D gene. The CDR3 spans 17 residues. Germline-derived CDR1 and CDR2 are MNHGY and SAAAGT. Trimming took off 2 bases at V and 1 base at J, with 18 bases between the two ends.

V and J are TRBV28 and TRBJ2-7; D remains unclear. CDR1 and CDR2 (germline): MDHEN, SYDVKM. The CDR3 totals 11 residues. The V and J ends lost 8 bases and 3 bases respectively, with 8 bases between them. CDR3 nucleotides: TGTGCCAGCGTCGGAAACTACGAGCAGTACTTC. Residues: CASVGNYEQYF.

This clonotype has ten or more counts. The V gene is TRBV7-8, the J gene TRBJ2-2, with 9 positions matching TRBD2. CDR1 and CDR2 (germline): SGHVS, FQNEAQ. V lost 2 bases to trimming and J lost 0 bases; unmatched junction nucleotides: 10. This CDR3 has 19 residues. CDR3 DNA sequence: TGTGCCAGCAGCTTAAAGCGGGGGGACATAAATTCGAACACCGGGGAGCTGTTTTTT. It translates to CASSLKRGDINSNTGELFF.

The chain carries TRBV11-1 and TRBJ1-2, with TRBD1 identical over 10 bases. The CDR3 spans 17 residues. With 1 base clipped from V and 7 bases from J, the junction kept 12 bases outside the gene matches. The germline V gene encodes CDR1 SGHAT and CDR2 FQDESV (reference sequence). CDR3 protein: CASSLEAGTGERSGYTF. As DNA, the CDR3 is TGTGCCAGCAGCTTAGAAGCCGGGACAGGGGAGAGGAGTGGCTACACCTTC.

The chain has TRBV19 and TRBJ1-5, with no clear D. This CDR3 is built from 14 residues. V was pared by 6 bases and J by 5 bases, with 14 bases between. CDR1 LNHDA and CDR2 SQIVND come from the germline V gene (reference sequence). CDR3 nucleotides: TGTGCCAGTAGGCCCGGGGAGTTTGATCAGCCCCAGCATTTT. Protein sequence: CASRPGEFDQPQHF.

This clonotype was observed at least ten times. This chain connects TRBV7-9 to TRBJ1-5; no clear D. V gave up 5 bases and J gave up 0 bases, with 8 bases separating them. The germline CDR1 and CDR2 sequences are SEHNR and FQNEAQ (reference sequence). The CDR3 is made up of 14 amino acids. The CDR3 loop is CASSPDDSNQPQHF. The CDR3 DNA reads TGTGCCAGCAGCCCGGACGATAGCAATCAGCCCCAGCATTTT.

This clonotype was detected many times. V and J are TRBV18 and TRBJ2-2, with D unresolved. The V end lost 0 bases, the J end lost 6 bases, and 11 bases lay between the germline ends. Germline V gene sequence: CDR1 KGHSH, CDR2 LQKENI. CDR3 length equals 15 residues. The CDR3 loop reads CASSPPPLGPGELFF. The DNA for the CDR3 is TGTGCCAGCTCACCACCTCCCCTAGGACCCGGGGAGCTGTTTTTT.

This clonotype appeared once. The rearrangement uses TRBV24-1 and TRBJ2-1; TRBD2 might be the D (5 bases). V gave up 5 bases and J gave up 1 base, with 11 bases separating them. This CDR3 comprises 15 residues. The germline gives CDR1 KGHDR, CDR2 SFDVKD. This CDR3 reads CATSGQEDSYNEQFF. CDR3 coding DNA: TGTGCCACCAGTGGTCAGGAGGATTCCTACAATGAGCAGTTCTTC.

This clonotype was found many times. The chain uses TRBV7-9 and TRBJ2-2; 9 nucleotides align to TRBD2. The V gene's germline CDR1 is SEHNR and CDR2 FQNEAQ (reference sequence). The CDR3 has 17 amino acids. V shed 4 bases, J shed 2 bases, and the junction held 8 bases outside the gene matches. The CDR3 loop is CASSSTGLAFNTGELFF. CDR3 bases: TGTGCCAGCAGCTCAACCGGACTAGCGTTTAACACCGGGGAGCTGTTTTTT.

In its sample, this clonotype was seen many times. V usage is TRBV10-3 and J usage is TRBJ2-3; D not resolved. This CDR3 is built from 16 residues. Germline lookup yields CDR1 ENHRY and CDR2 SYGVKD. V gave up 2 bases and J gave up 2 bases, with 14 bases separating them. CDR3 region: CAISERRDTYTDTQYF. The CDR3 DNA reads TGTGCCATCAGTGAGAGGCGCGATACCTACACAGATACGCAGTATTTT.

This clonotype was recorded many times. This chain connects TRBV7-6 to TRBJ2-6; perhaps D is TRBD1 or TRBD2 (6 bases each). This CDR3 spans 17 amino acids. Deletions cut 5 bases from V and 3 bases from J, with 17 bases between. Germline V lookup: CDR1 SGHVS, CDR2 FNYEAQ. CDR3 DNA sequence: TGTGCCAGCAGCCCCCTACAGGGAGCGGGTGGGGCCAACGTCCTGACTTTC. Translation gives CASSPLQGAGGANVLTF.

To note about this clonotype: This may arise from a read error, as a much more abundant clone is one base away. The chain is built from TRBV28 and TRBJ2-3; 13 bases align to TRBD2. This CDR3 is built from 14 residues. V was clipped by 7 bases and J by 5 bases; unmatched bases: 3. Germline V gene sequence: CDR1 MDHEN, CDR2 SYDVKM. The chain's CDR3 is CASTGLAGVDTQYF. The CDR3 DNA is TGTGCCAGCACTGGACTAGCGGGGGTAGATACGCAGTATTTT.

The rearrangement links TRBV29-1 to TRBJ2-7, with 11 bases that match TRBD1. Germline CDR1 reads SQVTM; CDR2 reads ANQGSEA. The CDR3 is 14 amino acids. Trimming at V came to 6 bases and at J to 3 bases, leaving 7 bases not matched to a gene. In DNA, the CDR3 is TGCAGCGTCGGCCCCGGGACAGGGGGCTACGAGCAGTACTTC. This translates into CSVGPGTGGYEQYF.

This clonotype was recorded many times. The chain carries TRBV7-9 and TRBJ2-5; D call uncertain. The CDR3 runs 12 residues. Deletions cut 2 bases from V and 5 bases from J, with 6 bases between. CDR1 is SEHNR, CDR2 FQNEAQ, per germline (reference sequence). Here the CDR3 DNA reads TGTGCCAGCAGCTTATTTCCCGAGACCCAGTACTTC. This sequence encodes CASSLFPETQYF.

This clonotype occurred a few times. The chain couples TRBV2 to TRBJ2-1; 10 positions agree with TRBD2. The germline V gene encodes CDR1 SNHLY and CDR2 FYNNEI. The CDR3 runs 15 residues. V gave up 5 bases and J gave up 7 bases; unmatched junction bases: 8. The CDR3 coding sequence is TGTGCCAGCAGTCAAACTCCTAGCGGGGGTAATGAGCAGTTCTTC. Encoded protein: CASSQTPSGGNEQFF.

This chain connects TRBV28 to TRBJ2-5; possibly TRBD2 for D (6 bases). The CDR3 has 11 amino acids. Trimming left V 2 bases short and J 9 bases short, with 7 bases between. Germline V CDR1 and CDR2: MDHEN, SYDVKM. CDR3 DNA sequence: TGTGCCAGCAGTTTAGCGGGGTCCCAGTACTTC. Its protein is CASSLAGSQYF.

This clonotype has just a few counts. One end of the junction varies from germline; a read error may be responsible. The CDR3 loop reads CASSPGQDYYGYTF. The CDR3 DNA follows: TGTGCCAGCAGTCCTGGACAGGACTACTACGGCTACACCTTC. This sequence joins TRBV12-3 or TRBV12-4 and TRBJ1-2; 7 bases line up with TRBD1. This CDR3 contains 14 residues.

The J gene is TRBJ2-7, the V gene TRBV10-3; D might be TRBD1 or TRBD2, each matching 5 bases. From germline, CDR1 is ENHRY and CDR2 SYGVKD. This CDR3 is 14 amino acids long. V lost 2 bases and J lost 5, with 13 bases in between. The CDR3 reads CAISERGPGHEQYF. DNA of the CDR3: TGTGCCATCAGTGAGAGGGGACCGGGCCACGAGCAGTACTTC.